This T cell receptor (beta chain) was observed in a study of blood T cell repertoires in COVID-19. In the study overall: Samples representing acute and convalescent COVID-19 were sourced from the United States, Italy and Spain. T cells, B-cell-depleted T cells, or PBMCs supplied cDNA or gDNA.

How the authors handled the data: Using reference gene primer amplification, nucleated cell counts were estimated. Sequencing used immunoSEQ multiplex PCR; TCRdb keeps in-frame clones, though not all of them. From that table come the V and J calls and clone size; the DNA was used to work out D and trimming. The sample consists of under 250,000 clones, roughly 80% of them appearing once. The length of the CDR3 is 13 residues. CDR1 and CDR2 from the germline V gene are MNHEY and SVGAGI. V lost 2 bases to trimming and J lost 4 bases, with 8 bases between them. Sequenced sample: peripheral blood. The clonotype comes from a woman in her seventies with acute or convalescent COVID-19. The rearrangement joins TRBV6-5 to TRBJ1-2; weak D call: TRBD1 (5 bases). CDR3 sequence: CASSYRQRYGYTF. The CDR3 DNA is TGTGCCAGCAGTTACCGACAGCGCTATGGCTACACCTTC.